This is a list of T cell receptor beta chains from one sample in a study of CD8 T cells in ankylosing spondylitis. One entry per CDR3 protein results from TCRdb running MiXCR on the 5' RACE reads. The sample includes around 300,000 distinct CDR3 sequences, more than 20% of them seen just once. The sequenced sample consisted of blood, either unsorted or a sorted T cell fraction (not recorded which). These receptors all come from a female donor with ankylosing spondylitis or in good health (not recorded which). The CDR3 runs from the conserved cysteine through the conserved F or W. A D gene is named only where the DNA matches it firmly. Size is omitted from some rows. Given values are once, few, many or a class for expanded clones.

j_call | v_call | cdr3_length | clone_size | d_call | cdr3_nt | cdr3_aa
TRBJ2-3 | TRBV24-1 | 17 | . | TRBD2 | TGTGCCACCAGTGATGTCGAAGGGACTAGCGGTCTGGATACGCAGTATTTT | CATSDVEGTSGLDTQYF
TRBJ2-3 | TRBV20-1 | 14 | few | TRBD1 | TGCAGTGCTCCTGGACAGGGCGGGACAGATACGCAGTATTTT | CSAPGQGGTDTQYF
TRBJ1-1 | TRBV29-1 | 13 | . | . | TGCAGCACTGCGAGGGGGTTGTACACTGAAGCTTTCTTT | CSTARGLYTEAFF
TRBJ2-1 | TRBV12-3/TRBV12-4 | 16 | . | TRBD2 | TGTGCCAGCAGACGGGGACTGCCGGGAGGGTACAATGAGCAGTTCTTC | CASRRGLPGGYNEQFF
TRBJ2-5 | TRBV20-1 | 12 | . | . | TGCAGTGCCTGGCCCCGAGGGGAGACCCAGTACTTC | CSAWPRGETQYF
TRBJ2-1 | TRBV7-9 | 15 | many | . | TGTGCCAGCAGCTTAAAGTTCCACTCTGACAATGAGCAGTTCTTC | CASSLKFHSDNEQFF
TRBJ2-3 | TRBV4-3 | 14 | . | . | TGCGCCAGCAGCCTAAGGCAGGCGTTCGGAACGCAGTATTTT | CASSLRQAFGTQYF
TRBJ2-7 | TRBV6-6 | 13 | many | . | TGTGCCAGCAGTTACGGAGTTTCCTACGAGCAGTACTTC | CASSYGVSYEQYF
TRBJ2-3 | TRBV20-1 | 13 | few | . | TGCAGTGCTAGAGCCCAAGGCTCAGATACGCAGTATTTT | CSARAQGSDTQYF
TRBJ2-1 | TRBV20-1 | 11 | few | . | TGCAGTGCTAGCCCCGGGAGTGAGCAGTTCTTC | CSASPGSEQFF
TRBJ2-1 | TRBV12-3/TRBV12-4 | 14 | . | . | TGTGCCAGCAGTTTATATGGGATACAACATGAGCAGTTCTTC | CASSLYGIQHEQFF
TRBJ1-1 | TRBV5-1 | 13 | many | . | TGCGCCAGCAGCTATGGGCCTAACACTGAAGCTTTCTTT | CASSYGPNTEAFF
TRBJ1-2 | TRBV12-3/TRBV12-4 | 14 | many | . | TGTGCCAGCAGGCCCCTAGACAGCCTCTATGGCTACACCTTC | CASRPLDSLYGYTF
TRBJ1-6 | TRBV6-1 | 15 | . | . | TGTGCCAGCAGGACGGGGGAGGTGAATAATTCACCCCTCCACTTT | CASRTGEVNNSPLHF
TRBJ2-1 | TRBV5-1 | 16 | . | . | TGCGCCAGCAGCTTGGCGGGCCTAGCGTATTACAATGAGCAGTTCTTC | CASSLAGLAYYNEQFF
TRBJ2-5 | TRBV5-6 | 11 | . | . | TGTGCCAGCAGCTTGGCTGGGACCCAGTACTTC | CASSLAGTQYF
TRBJ2-7 | TRBV24-1 | 16 | . | TRBD1 | TGTGCCACCAGTGAGGGGAAGACAGGGGGGTCCTACGAGCAGTACTTC | CATSEGKTGGSYEQYF
TRBJ2-5 | TRBV7-9 | 16 | . | . | TGTGCCAGCAGCTTACGTCGGGGGCGCGGGCAGGAGACCCAGTACTTC | CASSLRRGRGQETQYF
TRBJ2-4 | TRBV19 | 15 | . | . | TGTGCCAGTAGTATAGATCGTAGCTCCAAAAACATTCAGTACTTC | CASSIDRSSKNIQYF
TRBJ1-5 | TRBV6-1 | 17 | once | . | TGTGCCAGCAGCGACCCCGCGGGGAGAGGGAGCAATCAGCCCCAGCATTTT | CASSDPAGRGSNQPQHF
TRBJ1-5 | TRBV6-1 | 15 | . | . | TGTGCCAGCTCTCCAGGAGGAGGGAGCGGCCAGCCCCAGCATTTT | CASSPGGGSGQPQHF
TRBJ2-7 | TRBV7-2 | 15 | few | TRBD2 | TGTGCCAGCAGCGCGGGACTAGCCCTCTCCTACGAGCAGTACTTC | CASSAGLALSYEQYF
TRBJ1-2 | TRBV29-1 | 15 | . | TRBD1 | TGCAGCGCTCAAAGCATTGTGAGGACAGGGGATGGCTACACCTTC | CSAQSIVRTGDGYTF
TRBJ2-2 | TRBV20-1 | 13 | . | . | TGCAGTGCTAGTGGACCGACACACCGGGAGCTGTTTTTT | CSASGPTHRELFF
TRBJ2-7 | TRBV6-5 | 15 | . | . | TGTGCCAGCAGTTACGCAGGTAGAACATCGTACGAGCAGTACTTC | CASSYAGRTSYEQYF
TRBJ2-1 | TRBV20-1 | 15 | many | TRBD2 | TGCAGTGCCCCAAGGGGCGGGAGCTTGAGCAATGAGCAGTTCTTC | CSAPRGGSLSNEQFF
TRBJ1-1 | TRBV27 | 15 | . | . | TGTGCCAGCAGTCCCTCGGGACTCATGAACACTGAAGCTTTCTTT | CASSPSGLMNTEAFF
TRBJ1-3 | TRBV4-3 | 16 | many | . | TGCGCCAGCAGCCAAGAGGCAGGGAGTGGTGGAAACACCATATATTTT | CASSQEAGSGGNTIYF
TRBJ2-4 | TRBV3-1 | 15 | few | . | TGTGCCAGCAGCCAAGATTCCGCGGCCAAAAACATTCAGTACTTC | CASSQDSAAKNIQYF
TRBJ2-2 | TRBV7-9 | 16 | few | TRBD1 | TGTGCCAGCAGCGACGGGACAGGGGGTAGTACCGGGGAGCTGTTTTTT | CASSDGTGGSTGELFF
TRBJ2-7 | TRBV5-1 | 15 | . | TRBD2 | TGCGCCAGCAGCTTAAATAGCGGGAGGGTCTACGAGCAGTACTTC | CASSLNSGRVYEQYF
TRBJ1-2 | TRBV20-1 | 14 | . | . | TGCAGTGCTAGTGAGACAGGAAGGGGCTATGGCTACACCTTC | CSASETGRGYGYTF
TRBJ1-1 | TRBV11-2 | 13 | . | . | TGTGCCAGCAGCTCGCCGTGGGACACTGAAGCTTTCTTT | CASSSPWDTEAFF
TRBJ2-5 | TRBV20-1 | 13 | many | . | TGCAGTGCTAGAGATACTCAGCGGAAGACCCAGTACTTC | CSARDTQRKTQYF
TRBJ1-1 | TRBV6-1 | 15 | . | . | TGTGCCACCTTCGCGACAGCCCAGCAGAGCACTGAAGCTTTCTTT | CATFATAQQSTEAFF
TRBJ1-2 | TRBV29-1 | 14 | many | TRBD1 | TGCAGCGCCGGTGGGGACAGCAAGCATTATGGCTACACCTTC | CSAGGDSKHYGYTF
TRBJ1-1 | TRBV3-1 | 14 | . | . | TGTGCCAGCAGCCAGGCGACAGTAGTCACTGAAGCTTTCTTT | CASSQATVVTEAFF